A single sample gave rise to the 18 T cell receptor beta chains below, sequenced in a study of blood T cell repertoires in COVID-19. Measured with immunoSEQ multiplex PCR; TCRdb has only the in-frame clones, and not every one. Of approximately 90,000 clones detected, about four fifths appear once; the ten largest clones hold 6.3%. Sequencing was carried out using peripheral blood. Source of these receptors: an older man with COVID-19, enrolled during active disease.

V is TRBV30 and J is TRBJ1-2; D possibly corresponds to TRBD1 (6 bases). V shed 6 bases and J shed 4 bases, with 12 bases lying between them. Germline CDR1 is GTSNPN and CDR2 is SVGIG (reference sequence). The CDR3 sequence is 12 residues long. CDR3 amino acids: CACKQGPYGYTF. The CDR3 coding sequence is TGTGCCTGCAAACAGGGTCCCTATGGCTACACCTTC.

The chain uses TRBV7-9 and TRBJ1-3; TRBD1 matches at 11 bases. The ends lost 5 bases at V and 0 bases at J; junction bases unmatched: 6. CDR1 and CDR2 from the germline V gene are SEHNR and FQNEAQ (reference sequence). The CDR3 spans 17 residues. The CDR3 region is CASSPPGTGGSGNTIYF. In nucleotides, the CDR3 is TGTGCCAGCAGCCCTCCCGGGACAGGGGGCTCTGGAAACACCATATATTTT.

The J gene is TRBJ2-2, the V gene TRBV5-1, with TRBD2 matching over 8 bases. The CDR3 consists of 17 residues. Germline trimming cut 0 bases from V and 0 bases from J; bases unmatched to any gene: 4. The V gene's germline CDR1 is SGHRS and CDR2 YFSETQ. The CDR3 coding sequence is TGCGCCAGCAGCTTGGGTTTAGCGGGACCGAACACCGGGGAGCTGTTTTTT. Its translation is CASSLGLAGPNTGELFF.

The J gene is TRBJ1-5, the V gene TRBV23-1; 7 nucleotides line up with TRBD1. TRBV23-1 carries the ORF label, with uncertain function. This CDR3 comprises 15 residues. V lost 4 bases and J lost 7; bases outside the gene matches: 10. The CDR3 nucleotides are TGCGCCAGCAGTCCCAACAGGGGTGGGGTGCAGCCCCAGCATTTT. Translated, it gives CASSPNRGGVQPQHF.

This clone turned up a few times. The chain joins TRBV6-6 to TRBJ1-1; D may be TRBD1 (5 bases). Germline V gives CDR1 MNHNY, CDR2 SVGAGI (reference sequence). This CDR3 is built from 14 residues. Trimming cost V 0 bases and J 5 bases, with 10 bases left between them. The CDR3 DNA is TGTGCCAGCAGTTACTCGGCAGGGAAGACTGAAGCTTTCTTT. It is translated as CASSYSAGKTEAFF.

The V gene is TRBV2, the J gene TRBJ1-6; the D gene is possibly TRBD1 (6 bases). This CDR3 has 15 amino acids. V was cut by 2 bases and J by 4 bases, with 9 bases left in between. Germline assignment: CDR1 SNHLY and CDR2 FYNNEI. The CDR3 loop is CASSERTAYNSPLHF. CDR3 sequence (DNA): TGTGCCAGCAGTGAACGGACAGCGTATAATTCACCCCTCCACTTT.

The CDR3 is CAWRRAGVADTQYF. In DNA form, the CDR3 reads TGTGCCTGGCGTCGTGCGGGAGTGGCAGATACGCAGTATTTT. This chain joins TRBV30 and TRBJ2-3; 7 nucleotides line up with TRBD2. This CDR3 is built from 14 residues. Trimming removed 5 bases from V and 4 bases from J; junction bases left unmatched: 9. CDR1 GTSNPN and CDR2 SVGIG come from the germline V gene (reference sequence).

This clone was observed a handful of times. This chain uses TRBV28 with TRBJ2-7; weak D call: TRBD1 (6 bases). The CDR3 loop spans 14 amino acids. CDR1 is MDHEN and CDR2 is SYDVKM in the germline V gene. Deletions cut 2 bases from V and 3 bases from J, with 11 bases between. This chain's CDR3 is CASSLTGTIYEQYF. CDR3 coding DNA: TGTGCCAGCAGTTTAACCGGGACAATCTACGAGCAGTACTTC.

CDR3 coding DNA: TGCGCCAGCAGCCCGGGGACAGGGGGTCGGACAGATACGCAGTATTTT. Residues: CASSPGTGGRTDTQYF. The chain recombines TRBV5-1 with TRBJ2-3, with TRBD1 identical over 11 bases. The CDR3 is 16 amino acids. Germline CDR1 reads SGHRS; CDR2 reads YFSETQ. J was trimmed by 3 bases and V by 4 bases; bases with no gene match: 7.

The chain combines TRBV7-9 with TRBJ2-5; D call uncertain. The V end was cut by 2 bases, the J end by 4 bases, with 17 bases between. CDR3 size: 16 residues. Germline V gives CDR1 SEHNR, CDR2 FQNEAQ (reference sequence). In DNA form, the CDR3 reads TGTGCCAGCAGCTTACTAGTTTCTGGGTCGGGAGAGACCCAGTACTTC. This encodes CASSLLVSGSGETQYF.

V is TRBV5-5 and J is TRBJ2-7, with a possible D match to TRBD1 (6 bases). Between the trimmed V and J ends, which lost 0 bases and 0 bases, there was a span of 13 bases. Germline V gene lookup returns CDR1 SGHKS and CDR2 YYEKEE (reference sequence). This CDR3 is built from 16 residues. The CDR3 protein is CASSLVGGQSSYEQYF. The CDR3 nucleotides read TGTGCCAGCAGCTTGGTTGGTGGACAGAGCTCCTACGAGCAGTACTTC.

V gene TRBV7-2 combines with J gene TRBJ1-4; 7 bases fit TRBD1. The CDR3 has 16 residues. The J segment lost 1 base and the V segment lost 5 bases, leaving 7 bases of the junction unmatched. From germline, CDR1 is SGHTA and CDR2 FQGNSA. The CDR3 region has the DNA TGTGCCAGCAGCCATCAGGGGGGAGGAACTAATGAAAAACTGTTTTTT. This codes for CASSHQGGGTNEKLFF.

This clone showed up just once. The chain combines TRBV28 with TRBJ2-7; 15 nucleotides match TRBD2. The CDR3 sequence is 15 residues long. CDR1 and CDR2 (germline): MDHEN, SYDVKM. After removal of 6 bases from V and 6 bases from J, the junction contained 6 bases not matched to a gene. The CDR3 is CASSRTSGRASEQYF. CDR3 in DNA: TGTGCCAGCAGCCGGACTAGCGGGAGGGCCTCCGAGCAGTACTTC.

This clone was detected only a few times. The chain uses TRBV3-1 (or the pseudogene TRBV3-2) and TRBJ1-6, with 7 bases fitting TRBD1. V trimming: 3 bases; J trimming: 7 bases; junction bases outside the gene matches: 3. The CDR3 length is 14 residues. Germline V gene data show CDR1 as LGHDT and CDR2 as YNNKEL (reference sequence). The CDR3 nucleotides read TGTGCCAGCAGCCAGGGGGGACAGAATTCACCCCTCCACTTT. It codes for CASSQGGQNSPLHF.

J is TRBJ2-7 and V is TRBV4-2; TRBD2 matches at 7 bases. The V gene's germline CDR1 is LGHNA and CDR2 YNFKEQ. With 1 base clipped from V and 3 bases from J, the junction kept 9 bases outside the gene matches. The CDR3 contains 16 residues. The chain's CDR3 is CASSQVVASGDYEQYF. As DNA, the CDR3 is TGTGCCAGCAGCCAAGTCGTCGCTAGCGGAGACTACGAGCAGTACTTC.

The chain couples TRBV7-8 to TRBJ1-2; TRBD1 is a possible D gene (5 bases). Looked up from germline, CDR1 is SGHVS and CDR2 is FQNEAQ. Trimming removed 4 bases at V and 4 bases at J, with 10 bases between. This CDR3 is built from 13 residues. The CDR3 here is CASSSTESYGYTF. CDR3 bases: TGTGCCAGCAGCTCGACAGAATCCTATGGCTACACCTTC.

The rearrangement uses TRBV7-9 and TRBJ1-2; TRBD1 aligns across 10 bases. The V and J ends lost 5 bases and 6 bases, in that order; junction bases with no gene match: 6. There are 14 residues in the CDR3. Germline values: CDR1 SEHNR, CDR2 FQNEAQ (reference sequence). CDR3 sequence: CASSPWGQGNGYTF. In nucleotides, the CDR3 is TGTGCCAGCAGCCCGTGGGGACAGGGGAATGGCTACACCTTC.

The J gene is TRBJ2-7, the V gene TRBV6-1; perhaps TRBD2 as D (5 bases). V lost 5 bases and J 0 bases, leaving 5 bases between the germline ends. The V gene's germline CDR1 is MNHNS and CDR2 SASEGT. The CDR3 is 12 amino acids. In nucleotides, the CDR3 is TGTGCCAGCAGTACTAGCTCCTACGAGCAGTACTTC. This sequence encodes CASSTSSYEQYF.